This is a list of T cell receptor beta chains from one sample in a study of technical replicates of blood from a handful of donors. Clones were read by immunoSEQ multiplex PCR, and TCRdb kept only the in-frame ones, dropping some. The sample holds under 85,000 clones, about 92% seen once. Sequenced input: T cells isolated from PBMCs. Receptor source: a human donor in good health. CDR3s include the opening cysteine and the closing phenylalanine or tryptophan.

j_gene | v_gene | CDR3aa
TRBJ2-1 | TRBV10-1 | CASINPHSLGGSRNEQFF
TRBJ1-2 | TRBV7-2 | CASRTGTAYGYTF
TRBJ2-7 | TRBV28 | CASSFGATPYEQYF
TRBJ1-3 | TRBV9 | CASSVAATGFLGNTIYF
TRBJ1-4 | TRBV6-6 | CASTDRGTNEKLFF
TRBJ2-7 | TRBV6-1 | CASSEGWEGLYEQYF
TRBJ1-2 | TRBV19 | CASSITGYGYTF
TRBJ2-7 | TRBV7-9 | CASSGDRDRVHEQYF
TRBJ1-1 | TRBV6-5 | CASTDSIGTEAFF
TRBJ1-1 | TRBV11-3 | CASSFSGNTEAFF
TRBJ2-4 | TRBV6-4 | CASTAITKNIQYF
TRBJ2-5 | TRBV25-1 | CASSEGAGGLETQYF
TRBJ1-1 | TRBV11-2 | CASSSDPSGYNTEAFF
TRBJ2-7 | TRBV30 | CAWSVWGQGANEQYF
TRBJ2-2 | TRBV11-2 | CASGITSGPNTGELFF
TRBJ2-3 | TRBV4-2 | CASSQDPGLAARTDTQYF
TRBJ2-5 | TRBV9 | CASSLFSGSGETQYF
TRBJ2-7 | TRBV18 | CASSLSQGGPVNEQYF
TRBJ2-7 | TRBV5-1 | CASSPRDYEQYF
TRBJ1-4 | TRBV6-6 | CASSFGATNEKLFF